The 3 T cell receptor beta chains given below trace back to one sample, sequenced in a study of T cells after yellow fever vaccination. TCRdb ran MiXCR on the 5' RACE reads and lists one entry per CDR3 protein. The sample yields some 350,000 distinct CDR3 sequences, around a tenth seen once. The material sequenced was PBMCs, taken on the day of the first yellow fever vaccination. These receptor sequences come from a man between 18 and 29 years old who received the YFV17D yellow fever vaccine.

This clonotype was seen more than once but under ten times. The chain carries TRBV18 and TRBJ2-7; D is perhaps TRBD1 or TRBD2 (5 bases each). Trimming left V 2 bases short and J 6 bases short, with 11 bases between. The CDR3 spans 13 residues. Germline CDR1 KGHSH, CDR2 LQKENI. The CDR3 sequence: CASSPGPGREQYF. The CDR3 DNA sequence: TGTGCCAGCTCACCAGGACCGGGGCGCGAGCAGTACTTC.

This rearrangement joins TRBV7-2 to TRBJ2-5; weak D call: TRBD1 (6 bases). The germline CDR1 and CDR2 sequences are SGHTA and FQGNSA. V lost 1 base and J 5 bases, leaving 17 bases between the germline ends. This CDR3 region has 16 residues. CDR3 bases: TGTGCCAGCAGCTTAGGCGCGGGCAGGGGAACGGAGACCCAGTACTTC. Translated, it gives CASSLGAGRGTETQYF.

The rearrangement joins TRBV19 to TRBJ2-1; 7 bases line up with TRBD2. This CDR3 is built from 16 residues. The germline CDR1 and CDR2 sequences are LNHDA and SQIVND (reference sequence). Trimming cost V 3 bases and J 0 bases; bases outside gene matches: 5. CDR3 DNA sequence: TGTGCCAGTAGTATGAGGGGAGGGGCCTCCTACAATGAGCAGTTCTTC. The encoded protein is CASSMRGGASYNEQFF.